One sample yielded the 21 T cell receptor beta chains listed below, sequenced in a study of tumor and adjacent non-tumor tissue in lung cancer. TCRbeta libraries were built with three rounds of nested PCR, modified from ARM-PCR. Each CDR3 protein is one row after TCRdb ran MiXCR on the multiplex PCR reads. Among 55,000 to 70,000 distinct CDR3 sequences, almost 60% were seen once, and the ten largest hold around 20%. This sample's RNA came from whole unsorted tissue. Sample: lung tumor tissue. The receptors stem from a man aged 45-65 years with non-small cell lung cancer.

The chain recombines TRBV24-1 with TRBJ2-5, with TRBD2 matching over 7 bases. Germline loops: CDR1 KGHDR, CDR2 SFDVKD. V lost 4 bases to trimming and J lost 8 bases; unmatched junction nucleotides: 18. This CDR3 contains 17 residues. In nucleotides, the CDR3 is TGTGCCACCAGTGACCCTTCGGGAGGTGGAATGGAGGATACCCAGTACTTC. Translated: CATSDPSGGGMEDTQYF.

On this clonotype itself: A much more abundant neighbour one base away suggests this may be a read error. The chain joins TRBV4-1 to TRBJ1-5, with D unclear. Germline-derived CDR1 and CDR2 are MGHRA and YSYEKL. The V end was cut by 0 bases, the J end by 7 bases, with 19 bases between. This CDR3 is built from 17 residues. CDR3 sequence: CASSQEPQIWGAQPQHF. CDR3 nucleotide sequence: TGCGCCAGCAGCCAAGAACCCCAAATTTGGGGAGCCCAGCCCCAGCATTTT.

This clonotype was detected ten times or more. This chain joins TRBV10-3 and TRBJ1-1, with TRBD1 identical over 7 bases. The CDR3 covers 13 residues. Per the germline V gene, CDR1 is ENHRY and CDR2 is SYGVKD. Trimming at V came to 6 bases and at J to 2 bases, leaving 3 bases not matched to a gene. CDR3 sequence: CAIRPGGNTEAFF. The DNA for the CDR3 is TGTGCCATCAGACCAGGGGGTAACACTGAAGCTTTCTTT.

Remarks on this clonotype: This may be a read error, as it is one base from a much larger clone. The chain couples TRBV12-3 or TRBV12-4 to TRBJ1-5; unclear D gene. The CDR3 spans 13 residues. V gave up 7 bases and J gave up 7 bases, with 14 bases separating them. CDR3 coding DNA: TGTGCCAGCATTATGACCTACGGACAGCCCCAGCATTTT. Protein sequence: CASIMTYGQPQHF.

This clonotype showed up just once. Relative to the germline gene, one junction end is altered; a read error may explain this. This rearrangement joins TRBV5-5 to TRBJ1-2; D gene uncertain. CDR3 length: 13 amino acids. Looked up from germline, CDR1 is SGHKS and CDR2 is YYEKEE (reference sequence). The CDR3 DNA reads as TGTGCCAGCGGCTTGGACCTTAACTATGGCCACACCTTC. Translated: CASGLDLNYGHTF.

V is TRBV6-1 and J is TRBJ1-6; TRBD1 is a possible D gene (6 bases). This CDR3 is built from 13 residues. V lost 6 bases and J lost 16, with 19 bases in between. Looked up from germline, CDR1 is MNHNS and CDR2 is SASEGT. The CDR3 loop reads CASSQQGVDPLHF. CDR3 bases: TGTGCCAGCAGCCAACAGGGAGTGGATCCGCTCCACTTT.

Regarding this clonotype: A much bigger clone sits one base away, suggesting this may be a read error. J is TRBJ2-5 and V is TRBV10-3; 9 bases line up with TRBD1. The germline CDR1 and CDR2 sequences are ENHRY and SYGVKD. The CDR3 loop spans 15 amino acids. The CDR3 DNA reads as TGTGCCATCAGTGGAACAGGGGGCCCACAAGAGACCCGGTACTTC. It is translated as CAISGTGGPQETRYF.

Worth noting for this clonotype: An end of the junction differs from the germline gene, which may be a read error. The rearrangement links TRBV11-2 to TRBJ2-1, with D unclear. This CDR3 is 14 amino acids long. The germline V gene encodes CDR1 SGHAT and CDR2 FQNNGV. The chain's CDR3 is CASSPTDTYNEQFF. CDR3 bases: TGCGCCAGCAGCCCAACTGACACCTACAATGAGCAGTTCTTC.

This sequence joins TRBV16 and TRBJ2-7; D might be TRBD2 (7 bases). Looked up from germline, CDR1 is KGHSY and CDR2 is FQNENV. Trimming left V 8 bases short and J 5 bases short, with 13 bases between. The CDR3 sequence is 12 residues long. Here the CDR3 reads CASGEGVHEQYF. CDR3 nucleotide sequence: TGTGCCAGCGGGGAGGGGGTCCACGAGCAGTACTTC.

Remarks on this clonotype: An end of the junction does not agree with germline; a read error may underlie this. The chain is built from TRBV20-1 and TRBJ2-2; D is uncertain. CDR1 and CDR2 (germline): DFQATT, SNEGSKA (reference sequence). The CDR3 contains 12 residues. CDR3 residues: CSVPTSTGELFF. The DNA of the CDR3 is TGTAGTGTTCCCACGAGCACCGGGGAGCTGTTTTTT.

Remarks on this clonotype: Because it lacks the conserved phenylalanine or tryptophan at the end, this CDR3 is likely a read error. The chain couples TRBV28 to TRBJ2-7; D unclear. Germline V lookup: CDR1 MDHEN, CDR2 SYDVKM. The CDR3 extends over 13 amino acids. V lost 7 bases and J 0 bases, leaving 10 bases between the germline ends. In DNA, the CDR3 is TGTGCCAGCAATCCAGTGGCCTCCTACGAGCAGTACATC. This gives the protein CASNPVASYEQYI.

Regarding this clonotype: A much larger clone lies a single base off, so this may be a read error. The conserved final phenylalanine or tryptophan is absent from the CDR3, which likely points to a read error. This chain uses TRBV11-2 with TRBJ2-4; TRBD1 might be the D (6 bases). CDR3 length: 15 amino acids. The V and J ends lost 4 bases and 8 bases respectively, with 18 bases between them. CDR1 is SGHAT, CDR2 FQNNGV, per germline. This CDR3 is CASSSEGVGVDIQYL. DNA of the CDR3: TGTGCCAGCAGCTCCGAGGGGGTCGGGGTGGACATTCAGTACCTC.

With regard to this clonotype: A read error may explain this, as a much larger clone is one base away. CDR3 nucleotides: TGTGCCAGCAGTTTTGGGGCAGTCAATGGAGGGCAGTACTTC. Amino acid sequence: CASSFGAVNGGQYF. The chain uses TRBV12-3 or TRBV12-4 and TRBJ2-7; D tentatively fits TRBD1 or TRBD2 (5 bases each). The CDR3 spans 14 residues. V was trimmed by 3 bases and J by 9 bases, leaving 18 bases between them.

This clonotype was observed a handful of times. It may be a read error: a sequence one base away is much more abundant. This chain joins TRBV2 and TRBJ2-3, with D unresolved. This CDR3 contains 14 residues. The germline V gene has CDR1 SNHLY and CDR2 FYNNEI. V was shortened by 4 bases and J by 1 base, with 9 bases between the two germline ends. For the CDR3, the DNA is TGTGCCAGCAGTGCCGTGATAGGCACAGATACGCAGTATTTT. It is translated as CASSAVIGTDTQYF.

A word on this clonotype: Its ends do not fully match the called genes, so a read error is possible. The chain carries TRBV11-2 and TRBJ2-5; TRBD2 might be the D (6 bases). Germline V gene lookup returns CDR1 SGHAT and CDR2 FQNNGV. The CDR3 runs 15 residues. CDR3 DNA: TGTACCAGCAGCCCGGAGCGGTTCGGGAGTGAGACCCAGTGCTTC. Its translation is CTSSPERFGSETQCF.

The count of this clonotype is one. This may be a read error, as it is one base from a much larger clone. The V gene is TRBV28, the J gene TRBJ2-3, with no clear D. Looked up from germline, CDR1 is MDHEN and CDR2 is SYDVKM. This CDR3 comprises 12 residues. V was pared by 7 bases and J by 3 bases, with 8 bases between. The CDR3: CASISRTDTQYF. The CDR3 nucleotides are TGTGCCAGCATCTCGAGGACAGATACGCAGTATTTT.

This clonotype occurred a few times. The V and J genes are TRBV20-1 and TRBJ2-7; no definite D call. V was trimmed by 5 bases and J by 5 bases, leaving 19 bases between them. Germline V gives CDR1 DFQATT, CDR2 SNEGSKA (reference sequence). The CDR3 loop spans 14 amino acids. CDR3 sequence (DNA): TGCAGTGCTCGGCCAATTCCGGCCCGGGACGAGCAGTACTTC. This sequence encodes CSARPIPARDEQYF.

To note about this clonotype: In this CDR3 the conserved last residue, phenylalanine or tryptophan, is missing, so a read error is likely. This rearrangement joins TRBV11-2 to TRBJ2-7; D call uncertain. Germline V gives CDR1 SGHAT, CDR2 FQNNGV. The length of the CDR3 is 12 residues. Here the CDR3 reads CTSSPASYEQYY. CDR3 nucleotide sequence: TGTACCAGCAGCCCAGCGTCCTACGAGCAGTACTAC.

With respect to this clonotype: This clone may be a read error of a much larger clone one base away. CDR3 bases: TGCGCCAGCAGGGTGGACAGCCCTGCGGAGACCCAGTACTTC. Translated, it gives CASRVDSPAETQYF. The chain joins TRBV5-1 to TRBJ2-5; a possible D gene is TRBD1 (6 bases). Germline CDR1 is SGHRS and CDR2 is YFSETQ. The CDR3 length is 14 residues. V was trimmed by 5 bases and J by 5 bases, leaving 16 bases between them.

In its sample, this clonotype was seen a few times. This may arise from a read error, as a much more abundant clone is one base away. V and J are TRBV6-5 and TRBJ2-3; D might be TRBD2 (7 bases). CDR1 and CDR2 from the germline V gene are MNHEY and SVGAGI. V was clipped by 5 bases and J by 1 base, with 13 bases between them. The CDR3 spans 15 residues. This chain's CDR3 is CASSRWGGGTDTQYF. The DNA for the CDR3 is TGTGCCAGCAGTCGATGGGGGGGCGGCACAGATACGCAGTATTTT.

A remark on this clonotype: As the CDR3 is not closed by the conserved phenylalanine or tryptophan, this likely results from a read error. The gene calls are TRBV10-2 and TRBJ1-6; D remains unclear. CDR1 and CDR2 from the germline V gene are WSHSY and SAAADI. This CDR3 is built from 14 residues. The CDR3 DNA reads as TGCGCCTGCAGTGCAGGACCTACAAGTTCATCCCTCCACTAT. As protein: CACSAGPTSSSLHY.